This T cell receptor (beta chain) stems from a study of blood T cell repertoires in COVID-19 (dated by TCRdb to the early 2020s). Broadly, across the study: Collaborator samples came from the United States, Italy and Spain and covered acute and convalescent phases of COVID-19. The prospective study material was composed of cDNA or gDNA derived from T cells, B-cell-depleted T cells, or PBMCs. The dataset comprised deeply sampled blood TCRbeta repertoires from subjects exposed to, actively infected with, or recovered from COVID-19. A freely available public database, intended as a resource for researchers studying the immune response to SARS-CoV-2, is where the repertoires were released. The samples were drawn from two sources: the first 160 participants of the ongoing ImmuneRACE study, and 1,200 or so subjects contributed by 6 global collaborators. The sample metadata nearly always contained a de-identified subject ID, COVID-19 status, age in years and sex. HLA class I and class II types, where available, came from metadata supplied by the sample provider rather than from assay-based typing.

TCRbeta CDR3 regions were amplified from genomic DNA by means of the immunoSEQ Assay, a bias-controlled multiplex PCR. Regarding the original processing steps: The number of nucleated cells in each sample was estimated by amplification of reference gene primers within the assay. Sequence reads were collapsed and filtered to measure the absolute abundance of every unique TCRbeta CDR3 rearrangement. For each sample, productive Simpson clonality was calculated by taking the square root of Simpson's diversity index across productive rearrangements. Here the immuneACCESS table is served through TCRdb, limited to in-frame sequences with V and J called. Missing clones are a known gap in these copies; in checked studies unresolved V genes cover under half, and the rest lacks a known reason. That table furnishes V, J and clone size, whereas the DNA furnished D and trimming. This sample is represented by about 250,000 clones; about 87% of them were singletons. The leading ten clones occupy about 5.9% of the sample.

Spanning cysteine to phenylalanine, the CDR3 consists of 16 amino acids. Only the CDR3 DNA is retained, 48 bases long and in frame from the first base. General study outcomes and caveats: How much clinical and demographic metadata was included differed by source and by participant, and the metadata was provided uncurated.

One collaborating source in Seattle enrolled patients while the patients were actively infected and followed the patients over time throughout the course of disease. Collaborating institutions collected whole blood in K2EDTA tubes following their own protocols. For TCRbeta analysis, collaborator samples were shipped as frozen whole blood, as isolated PBMCs, or as DNA extracted from either sample type. As concerns this clone: Its recognized antigen is unknown. Base quality data are lacking; no much larger clone is found one base away.

The TCR was taken from a woman in her 30s with COVID-19, enrolled during active disease. The sequenced sample consisted of peripheral blood. Recombination joined TRBV21-1 with TRBJ2-1; the table's D gene call, TRBD2, was not cross checked with the DNA. TRBV21-1 is a pseudogene. The DNA reads TGTGCCAGCAGCAAACGGCGGGAGCGGTCCTACAATGAGCAGTTCTTC. Translated, this is CASSKRRERSYNEQFF.